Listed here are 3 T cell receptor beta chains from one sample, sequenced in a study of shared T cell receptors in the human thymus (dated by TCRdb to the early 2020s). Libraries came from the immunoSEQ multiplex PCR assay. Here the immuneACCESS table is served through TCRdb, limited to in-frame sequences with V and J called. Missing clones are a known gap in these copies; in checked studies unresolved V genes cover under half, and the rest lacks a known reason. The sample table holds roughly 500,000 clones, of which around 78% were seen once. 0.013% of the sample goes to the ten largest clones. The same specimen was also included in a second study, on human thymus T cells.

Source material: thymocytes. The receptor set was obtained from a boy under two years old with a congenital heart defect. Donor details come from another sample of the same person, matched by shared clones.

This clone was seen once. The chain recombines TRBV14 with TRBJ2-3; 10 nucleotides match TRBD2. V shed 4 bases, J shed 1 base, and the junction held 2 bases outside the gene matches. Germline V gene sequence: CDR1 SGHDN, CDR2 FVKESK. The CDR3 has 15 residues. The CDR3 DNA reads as TGTGCCAGCAGCCTACTAGCGGGGCGCACAGATACGCAGTATTTT. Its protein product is CASSLLAGRTDTQYF.

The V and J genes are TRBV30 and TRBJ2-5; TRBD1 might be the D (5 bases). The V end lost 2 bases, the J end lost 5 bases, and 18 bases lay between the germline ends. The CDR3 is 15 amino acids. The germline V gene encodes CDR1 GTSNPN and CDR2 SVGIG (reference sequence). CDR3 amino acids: CAWSIRDSLWETQYF. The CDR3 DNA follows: TGTGCCTGGAGTATAAGAGACAGTCTTTGGGAGACCCAGTACTTC.

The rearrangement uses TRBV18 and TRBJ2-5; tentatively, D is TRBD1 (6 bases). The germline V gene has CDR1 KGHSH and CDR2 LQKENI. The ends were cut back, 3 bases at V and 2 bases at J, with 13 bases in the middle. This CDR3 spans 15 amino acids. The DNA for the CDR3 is TGTGCCAGCTCACCCATGGGGACAACTCAAGAGACCCAGTACTTC. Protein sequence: CASSPMGTTQETQYF.